This TCR beta chain was observed in a study of T cell responses to AZD1222 COVID-19 vaccine. Study details: Samples with a second dose at about 4 or about 12 weeks were pooled together.

Turning to this clone: Its antigen is as yet unknown.

This table comes from immunoSEQ multiplex PCR, and its TCRdb copy is limited to in-frame clones, with some not included. The data contain around 130,000 clones, just under 95% of them singletons. The study's findings and limits: Seropositivity was recorded at baseline in only a handful of AZD1222 recipients. The donors showed a predominance of white British ancestry and of females, with possible underestimation of clonal diversity.

Sequencing used peripheral blood, obtained on day 0 of AZD1222 vaccination. This receptor was obtained from an adult in good health.

CDR3 nucleotide sequence: TGTGCCAGCAGCGTCTCCTACAATGAGCAGTTCTTC. It encodes CASSVSYNEQFF. This chain uses TRBV5-6 with TRBJ2-1; D is ambiguous. This CDR3 has 12 residues. V was shortened by 4 bases and J by 0 bases, with 2 bases between the two germline ends. Germline values: CDR1 SGHDT, CDR2 YYEEEE.